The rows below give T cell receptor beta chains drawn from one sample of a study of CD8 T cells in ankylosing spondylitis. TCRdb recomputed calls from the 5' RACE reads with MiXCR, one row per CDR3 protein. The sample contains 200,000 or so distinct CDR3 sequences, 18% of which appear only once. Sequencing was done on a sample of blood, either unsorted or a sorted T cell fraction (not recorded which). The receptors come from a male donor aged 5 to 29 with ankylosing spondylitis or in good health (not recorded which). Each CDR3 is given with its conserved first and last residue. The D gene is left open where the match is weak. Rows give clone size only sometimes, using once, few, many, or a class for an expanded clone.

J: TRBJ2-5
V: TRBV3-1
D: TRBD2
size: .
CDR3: CASSQKSVAGYETQYF
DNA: TGTGCCAGCAGCCAAAAGTCGGTAGCGGGATATGAGACCCAGTACTTC

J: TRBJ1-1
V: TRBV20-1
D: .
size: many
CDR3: CSARVWDTEAFF
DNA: TGCAGTGCTAGGGTCTGGGACACTGAAGCTTTCTTT

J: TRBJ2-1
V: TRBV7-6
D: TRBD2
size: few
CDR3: CASSSIVLAGINEQFF
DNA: TGTGCCAGCAGCTCTATTGTACTAGCGGGAATCAATGAGCAGTTCTTC

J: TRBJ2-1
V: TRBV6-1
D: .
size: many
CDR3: CASSEVLDGGNEQFF
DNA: TGTGCCAGCAGTGAAGTACTAGACGGAGGGAATGAGCAGTTCTTC

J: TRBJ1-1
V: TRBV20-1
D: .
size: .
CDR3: CSARAAEGTEAFF
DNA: TGCAGTGCTAGGGCGGCAGAAGGCACTGAAGCTTTCTTT

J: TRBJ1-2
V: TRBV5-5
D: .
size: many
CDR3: CASSSDSYGYTF
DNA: TGTGCCAGCAGCTCCGACAGCTATGGCTACACCTTC

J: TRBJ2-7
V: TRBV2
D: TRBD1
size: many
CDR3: CASGDREEGEQYF
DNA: TGTGCCAGCGGGGACAGGGAGGAGGGGGAGCAGTACTTC

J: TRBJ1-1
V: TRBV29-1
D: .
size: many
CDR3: CSVEAGANTEAFF
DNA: TGCAGCGTTGAGGCAGGGGCAAACACTGAAGCTTTCTTT

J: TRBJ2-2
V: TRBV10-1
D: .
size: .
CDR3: CASSERQGTGELFF
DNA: TGCGCCAGCAGTGAGAGGCAGGGGACCGGGGAGCTGTTTTTT

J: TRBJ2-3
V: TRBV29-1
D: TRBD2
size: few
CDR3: CSVGGGGGDTQYF
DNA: TGCAGCGTTGGAGGCGGGGGGGGAGATACGCAGTATTTT

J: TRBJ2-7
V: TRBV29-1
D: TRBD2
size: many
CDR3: CSVEVTSGRVYEQYF
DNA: TGCAGCGTTGAAGTGACTAGCGGGAGAGTCTACGAGCAGTACTTC

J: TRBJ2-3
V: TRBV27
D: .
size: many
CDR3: CASSDKSSTDTQYF
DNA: TGTGCCAGCAGTGATAAGAGTAGCACAGATACGCAGTATTTT

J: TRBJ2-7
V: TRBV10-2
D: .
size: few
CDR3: CASSVLSSYEQYF
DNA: TGCGCCAGCAGTGTGTTGAGCTCCTACGAGCAGTACTTC

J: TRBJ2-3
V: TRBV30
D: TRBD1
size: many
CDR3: CAWRPGTEIIGTQYF
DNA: TGTGCCTGGAGGCCCGGGACAGAAATTATAGGCACGCAGTATTTT